A single sample is the source of the 6 T cell receptor beta chains below, sequenced in a study of T-cell memory formation after mild COVID-19. TCRdb itself ran the 5' RACE reads through MiXCR, one entry per CDR3 protein. The sample carries under 250,000 distinct CDR3 sequences, over 9% recorded once. Sample: PBMCs or a T cell subset sorted from them (not recorded which). The receptors originated from a man aged 18 to 30 who had mild COVID-19 (a few samples of this study predate the infection). Cell type and time point are not known.

This clonotype appeared a few times. The genes are TRBV6-2 or TRBV6-3 and TRBJ1-1; D remains unclear. The CDR3 runs to 14 residues. Germline V lookup: CDR1 MNHEY, CDR2 SVGEGT. The V gene lost 6 bases and the J gene lost 1 base, with 12 bases spanning the gap. CDR3 region: CASRPGISNTEAFF. The CDR3 DNA is TGTGCCAGCAGACCCGGGATATCGAACACTGAAGCTTTCTTT.

This clonotype was picked up a small number of times. The CDR3 DNA reads as TGTGCCAGCAGCCCCTCGTGGGAGGCCGGGGAGCTGTTTTTT. Protein product: CASSPSWEAGELFF. This chain joins TRBV7-2 and TRBJ2-2; tentative D call: TRBD2 (6 bases). V dropped 5 bases and J dropped 6 bases, with 13 bases sitting between them. There are 14 residues in the CDR3. Germline lookup yields CDR1 SGHTA and CDR2 FQGNSA.

This clonotype has more than one count but fewer than ten. The rearrangement joins TRBV5-1 to TRBJ1-3; 7 nucleotides agree with TRBD1. Germline CDR1 and CDR2: SGHRS and YFSETQ. The CDR3 spans 15 residues. Trimming took 4 bases from V and 2 from J; bases not matched to a gene: 6. The CDR3 DNA sequence: TGCGCCAGCAGCAACACCGGGACAGCTGGAAACACCATATATTTT. The encoded protein is CASSNTGTAGNTIYF.

This clonotype was found a few times. J is TRBJ1-1 and V is TRBV7-9, with D perhaps matching TRBD1 (5 bases). V was trimmed by 5 bases and J by 4 bases, leaving 11 bases between them. The V gene's germline CDR1 is SEHNR and CDR2 FQNEAQ (reference sequence). This CDR3 has 13 amino acids. The DNA for the CDR3 is TGTGCCAGCAGCCCCAGGGTAAGCACTGAAGCTTTCTTT. Protein product: CASSPRVSTEAFF.

This clonotype has only a few counts. V and J are TRBV18 and TRBJ1-2; 10 bases align to TRBD1. The CDR3 consists of 14 residues. The V gene end was trimmed by 3 bases and the J gene end by 4 bases; junction bases not matched to a gene: 2. The germline V gene encodes CDR1 KGHSH and CDR2 LQKENI. CDR3 residues: CASSPGQGPYGYTF. CDR3 coding DNA: TGTGCCAGCTCACCGGGACAGGGGCCCTATGGCTACACCTTC.

This clonotype was seen more than once but under ten times. J is TRBJ2-7 and V is TRBV6-1; TRBD1 matches 7 bases. Germline CDR1 and CDR2: MNHNS and SASEGT. J was trimmed by 7 bases and V by 2 bases; bases with no gene match: 5. The CDR3 extends over 13 amino acids. In DNA, the CDR3 is TGTGCCAGCAGTGAAAGACAGGGTAGGGAGCAGTACGTC. This translates into CASSERQGREQYV.